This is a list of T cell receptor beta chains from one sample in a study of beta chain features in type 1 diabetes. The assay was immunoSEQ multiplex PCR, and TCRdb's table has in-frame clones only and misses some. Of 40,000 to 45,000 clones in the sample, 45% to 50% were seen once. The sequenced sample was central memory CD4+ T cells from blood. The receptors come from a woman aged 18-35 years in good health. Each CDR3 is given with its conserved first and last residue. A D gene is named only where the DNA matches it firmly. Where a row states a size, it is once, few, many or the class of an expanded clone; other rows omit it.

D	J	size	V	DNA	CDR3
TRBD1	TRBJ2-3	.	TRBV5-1	TGCGCCAGCAGCTTGGAGTTCGCAGGGGGCTATGACACAGATACGCAGTATTTT	CASSLEFAGGYDTDTQYF
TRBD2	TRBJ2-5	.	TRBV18	TGTGCCAGCTCTGGACTAGCGGGGCCAGAGACCCAGTACTTC	CASSGLAGPETQYF
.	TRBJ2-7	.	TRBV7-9	TGTGCCAGCAGCCCACGGGCGGGAACCGAGCAGTACTTC	CASSPRAGTEQYF
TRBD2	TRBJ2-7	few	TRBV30	TGTGCCTGGGATTTCGGGACTAGCGGGAGAGGGTACGAGCAGTACTTC	CAWDFGTSGRGYEQYF
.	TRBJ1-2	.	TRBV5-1	TGCGCCAGCAGCTTGGAGGAGGCGGTGAGGGGCTACACCTTC	CASSLEEAVRGYTF
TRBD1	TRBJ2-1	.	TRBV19	TGTGCCAGTAGTCCTACAGGGGGCGGGTACAATGAGCAGTTCTTC	CASSPTGGGYNEQFF
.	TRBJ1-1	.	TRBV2	TGTGCCAGCTGGGGGCAAGAAGCTTTCTTT	CASWGQEAFF
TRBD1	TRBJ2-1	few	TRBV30	TGTGCCTGGGACCGGGACAGAGGATACAATGAGCAGTTCTTC	CAWDRDRGYNEQFF
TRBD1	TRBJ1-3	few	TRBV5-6	TGTGCCAGCAGCTGGGGGACAGGGTCGGACACCATATATTTT	CASSWGTGSDTIYF
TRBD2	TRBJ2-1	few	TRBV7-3	TGTGCCAGCAGCTTATCTAGCGGGGGAAATGAGCAGTTCTTC	CASSLSSGGNEQFF
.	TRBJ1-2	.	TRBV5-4	TGTGCCAGCAGCTTGTTTGGGCCGGTTAACTATGGCTACACCTTC	CASSLFGPVNYGYTF
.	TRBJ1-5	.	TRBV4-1	TGCGCCAGCAGCCAAGTCGCTCGCAGGGGTCGCCAGCCCCAGCATTTT	CASSQVARRGRQPQHF
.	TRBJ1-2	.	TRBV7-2	TGTGCCAGCAGCCCAGGGTGGGGGGCTAACTATGGCTACACCTTC	CASSPGWGANYGYTF
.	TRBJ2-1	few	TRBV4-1	TGCGCCAGCAGCCAAGGGCTTCGTAGCGTGGATGAGCAGTTCTTC	CASSQGLRSVDEQFF
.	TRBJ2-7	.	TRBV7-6	TGTGCCAGCAGCTATGAGACAGACTCCTACGAGCAGTACTTC	CASSYETDSYEQYF
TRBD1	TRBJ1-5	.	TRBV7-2	TGTGCCAGCAGCAAACAGGGGGCTGTAGGCTCGGGCCAGCATTTT	CASSKQGAVGSGQHF
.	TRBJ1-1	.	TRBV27	TGTGCCAGCAGCTTAGGTCGGGGCACTGAAGCTTTCTTT	CASSLGRGTEAFF
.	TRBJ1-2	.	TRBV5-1	TGCGCCAGCAGCTTGTCTGATAGCGATGGCTACACCTTC	CASSLSDSDGYTF
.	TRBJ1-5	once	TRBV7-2	TGTGCCAGCAGCTCCTCCCCTTTGACAGCTCAGCCCCAGCATTTT	CASSSSPLTAQPQHF
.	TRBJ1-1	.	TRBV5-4	TGTGCCAGCAGCTTGGATTCGAGCTCGGAAGCTTTCTTT	CASSLDSSSEAFF
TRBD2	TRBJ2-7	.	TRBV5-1	TGCGCCAGCAGCTGGGCACTAGCGGGGAGCGGCGAGCAGTACTTC	CASSWALAGSGEQYF
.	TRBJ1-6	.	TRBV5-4	TGTGCCAGCAGCGGTCAAGGGGCCTATAATTCACCCCTCCACTTT	CASSGQGAYNSPLHF
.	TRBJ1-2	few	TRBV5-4	TGTGCCAGCAGCAGACAGACTAACTATGGCTACACCTTC	CASSRQTNYGYTF
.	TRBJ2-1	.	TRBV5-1	TGCGCCAGCAGCTGGGACTGGTCCAATGAGCAGTTCTTC	CASSWDWSNEQFF
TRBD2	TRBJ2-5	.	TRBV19	TGTGCCAGTAGTAGACTAGCGGGAGGGCGAGAGACCCAGTACTTC	CASSRLAGGRETQYF
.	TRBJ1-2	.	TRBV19	TGTGCCAGTAGTATAGTTGTCAGGATGACCTCCTATGGCTACACCTTC	CASSIVVRMTSYGYTF
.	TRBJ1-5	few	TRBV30	TGTGCCTGGAGTTTCACAGGGCTGGTCAATCAGCCCCAGCATTTT	CAWSFTGLVNQPQHF
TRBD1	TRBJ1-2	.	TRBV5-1	TGCGCCAGCAGCCTGACAGGGGGGCTTGGCTACACCTTC	CASSLTGGLGYTF
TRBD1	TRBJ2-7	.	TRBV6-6	TGTGCCAGCAGTTACGGTAACAGGGGCGAGCAGTACTTC	CASSYGNRGEQYF
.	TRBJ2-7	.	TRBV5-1	TGCGCCAGCAGCTTGCAGGGGATCGGCTACGAGCAGTACTTC	CASSLQGIGYEQYF
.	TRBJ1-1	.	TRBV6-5	TGTGCCAGCAGCTATGACAGGATGAACACTGAAGCTTTCTTT	CASSYDRMNTEAFF
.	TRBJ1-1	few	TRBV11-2	TGTGCCAGCAGCTTAGAGCGGGGAGGGACTGAAGCTTTCTTT	CASSLERGGTEAFF
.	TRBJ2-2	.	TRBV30	TGTGCCTGGACGACTAGTCCCGGGGAGCTGTTTTTT	CAWTTSPGELFF
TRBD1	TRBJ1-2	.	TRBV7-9	TGTGCCAGCAGCTTCGGACAGGGATTAACTATAGGCTACACCTTC	CASSFGQGLTIGYTF
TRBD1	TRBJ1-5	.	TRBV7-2	TGTGCCAGCAGCCGGGACAGCCTTCAGCCCCAGCATTTT	CASSRDSLQPQHF
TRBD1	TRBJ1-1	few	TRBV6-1	TGTGCCACCGGACAGGGGGCTGAAGCTTTCTTT	CATGQGAEAFF
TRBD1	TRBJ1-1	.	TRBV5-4	TGTGCCAGCAGCCCCGACAGGGGGGTGGACACTGAAGCTTTCTTT	CASSPDRGVDTEAFF
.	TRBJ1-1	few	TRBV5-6	TGTGCCAGCAGCGTTCCGGGCGGACAGAGAATGAACACTGAAGCTTTCTTT	CASSVPGGQRMNTEAFF
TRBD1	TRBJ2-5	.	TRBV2	TGTGCCAGCAGTGATCACAGGGGGGATGAAGAGACCCAGTACTTC	CASSDHRGDEETQYF
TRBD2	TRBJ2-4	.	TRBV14	TGTGCCAGCAGCCATACGGGAGGGCCGGCCAAAAACATTCAGTACTTC	CASSHTGGPAKNIQYF
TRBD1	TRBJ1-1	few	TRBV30	TGTGCCTGGAGTCTATGGGGGACAGGGAGGGTTACTGAAGCTTTCTTT	CAWSLWGTGRVTEAFF